The present TCR beta chain was sequenced within a study of T cell responses to AZD1222 COVID-19 vaccine. The assay was immunoSEQ multiplex PCR, and TCRdb's table has in-frame clones only and misses some. Of about 97,000 clones listed, around 89% are singletons. Regarding this clone: Its specificity is not known.

Study-level results: Spike was spanned by vaccine-associated CD4 TCRs, with dominance at 160-218 and 743-854. The donor cohort was predominantly white British with a female majority, and clonal diversity may have been underestimated.

V trimming: 6 bases; J trimming: 6 bases; junction bases outside the gene matches: 9. The length of the CDR3 is 14 residues. Germline V gene lookup returns CDR1 LNHDA and CDR2 SQIVND (reference sequence). This clonotype originated in an adult in good health. V and J are TRBV19 and TRBJ1-2, with 8 bases matching TRBD1. Material: peripheral blood, obtained on day 0 of AZD1222 vaccination. The CDR3 DNA is TGTGCCAGTAGGGGGACAGGACGAAGGGATGGCTACACCTTC. This translates into CASRGTGRRDGYTF.